These 20 T cell receptor beta chains were all obtained from the same sample, sequenced in a study of T-cell memory formation after mild COVID-19. Using its own MiXCR run on the 5' RACE reads, TCRdb lists one record per CDR3 protein. The sample carries more than 300,000 distinct CDR3 sequences, approximately 13% recorded once. The sample consisted of PBMCs or a T cell subset sorted from them (not recorded which). The receptors were sampled from a man in his late teens or twenties who had mild COVID-19 (a few samples of this study predate the infection). Cell type and time point are not known.

The table lists this clonotype with many counts. V usage is TRBV5-1 and J usage is TRBJ2-5; 13 bases fit TRBD2. CDR1 SGHRS and CDR2 YFSETQ come from the germline V gene. With 4 bases clipped from V and 2 bases from J, the junction kept 5 bases outside the gene matches. The CDR3 is 16 amino acids. The CDR3 here is CASSLRTSGGQETQYF. The CDR3 DNA is TGCGCCAGCAGCCTGAGGACTAGCGGGGGTCAAGAGACCCAGTACTTC.

This sequence joins TRBV29-1 and TRBJ2-3, with D perhaps TRBD1 or TRBD2 (5 bases each). Germline CDR1 SQVTM, CDR2 ANQGSEA. Trimming left V 4 bases short and J 6 bases short, with 8 bases between. CDR3 length: 11 amino acids. As DNA, the CDR3 is TGCAGCGTTGTAGAGGGGGATACGCAGTATTTT. As protein: CSVVEGDTQYF.

This clonotype has only a few counts. The chain links TRBV6-5 to TRBJ1-1; 8 bases line up with TRBD1. Looked up from germline, CDR1 is MNHEY and CDR2 is SVGAGI. Trimming took 4 bases from V and 7 from J; bases not matched to a gene: 11. The CDR3 has 15 amino acids. DNA for the CDR3: TGTGCCAGCAGTTCCCCCGACAGGGGAAATGTTGAAGCTTTCTTT. Encoded protein: CASSSPDRGNVEAFF.

This clonotype was counted only a few times. This rearrangement joins TRBV9 to TRBJ2-5; 11 nucleotides align to TRBD2. Losses at the gene ends were 3 bases for V and 5 bases for J; bases not matched to a gene: 9. Per the germline V gene, CDR1 is SGDLS and CDR2 is YYNGEE. CDR3 length: 16 residues. CDR3 sequence reads: CASSAEDPSGGETQYF. DNA for the CDR3: TGTGCCAGCAGCGCCGAGGATCCTAGCGGGGGGGAGACCCAGTACTTC. Complete variable domain (other parts from reference TRBV9 and TRBJ2-5): DSGVTQTPKHLITATGQRVTLRCSPRSGDLSVYWYQQSLDQGLQFLIQYYNGEERAKGNILERFSAQQFPDLHSELNLSSLELGDSALYFCASSAEDPSGGETQYFGPGTRLLVL.

CDR3 nucleotide sequence: TGCAGTGCCCCGGGACCCACAAGGGGCACAGATACGCAGTATTTT. It encodes CSAPGPTRGTDTQYF. This chain joins TRBV20-1 and TRBJ2-3; D assignment may be TRBD1 or TRBD2 (5 bases each). Trimming took off 6 bases at V and 1 base at J, with 17 bases between the two ends. This CDR3 region has 15 residues. Germline CDR1 DFQATT, CDR2 SNEGSKA (reference sequence).

This chain uses TRBV29-1 with TRBJ1-1; no clear D. Trimming removed 8 bases at V and 5 bases at J, with 15 bases between. CDR1 and CDR2 (germline): SQVTM, ANQGSEA. The CDR3 covers 12 residues. The CDR3 DNA sequence: TGCAGCTTTGGTAGATGGGGTACTGAAGCTTTCTTT. It translates to CSFGRWGTEAFF. Full variable domain (missing parts from reference TRBV29-1 and TRBJ1-1): SAVISQKPSRDICQRGTSLTIQCQVDSQVTMMFWYRQQPGQSLTLIATANQGSEATYESGFVIDKFPISRPNLTFSTLTVSNMSPEDSSIYLCSFGRWGTEAFFGQGTRLTVV.

The rearrangement links TRBV7-2 to TRBJ2-1; maybe TRBD1 (6 bases). Germline lookup yields CDR1 SGHTA and CDR2 FQGNSA. The CDR3 covers 16 residues. V lost 3 bases to trimming and J lost 2 bases, with 14 bases between them. CDR3 DNA: TGTGCCAGCAGCTTGGGGGCCCCCGGCCCCTACAATGAGCAGTTCTTC. Its translation: CASSLGAPGPYNEQFF.

At least ten counts were recorded for this clonotype. The chain joins TRBV7-7 to TRBJ2-1, with 7 bases aligning to TRBD2. The ends lost 5 bases at V and 8 bases at J; junction bases unmatched: 12. The CDR3 is made up of 15 amino acids. In germline, CDR1 is SSHAT, CDR2 FNYEAQ (reference sequence). The CDR3 loop reads CASSTTGTKSDEQFF. CDR3 coding DNA: TGTGCCAGCAGCACCACCGGGACTAAGTCAGATGAGCAGTTCTTC. The variable domain in full, completed from reference TRBV7-7 and TRBJ2-1, reads GAGVSQSPRYKVTKRGQDVTLRCDPISSHATLYWYQQALGQGPEFLTYFNYEAQPDKSGLPSDRFSAERPEGSISTLTIQRTEQRDSAMYRCASSTTGTKSDEQFFGPGTRLTVL.

This clonotype appeared a few times. The V call is TRBV4-1, the J call TRBJ2-7; TRBD1 is a possible D gene (6 bases). V gave up 0 bases and J gave up 2 bases, with 11 bases separating them. The CDR3 covers 15 residues. The germline gives CDR1 MGHRA, CDR2 YSYEKL. CDR3 region: CASSQDGGPTYEQYF. CDR3 in DNA: TGCGCCAGCAGCCAAGATGGGGGCCCCACCTACGAGCAGTACTTC.

There are a few counts of this clonotype. The V and J genes are TRBV29-1 and TRBJ2-5, with D uncertain. From germline, CDR1 is SQVTM and CDR2 ANQGSEA. This CDR3 spans 14 amino acids. Deletions cut 0 bases from V and 4 bases from J, with 12 bases between. CDR3 sequence reads: CSVEDIGRVETQYF. The CDR3 DNA is TGCAGCGTTGAAGATATTGGCAGAGTAGAGACCCAGTACTTC.

In its sample, this clonotype was seen a few times. This chain uses TRBV7-2 with TRBJ1-2, with D uncertain. CDR1 and CDR2 (germline): SGHTA, FQGNSA. Trimming stripped 5 bases from V and 8 bases from J, with 15 bases between. This CDR3 contains 13 residues. CDR3 coding DNA: TGTGCCAGCAGCCTAGGTCCTGAGAGAGGCTACACCTTC. Translation: CASSLGPERGYTF.

The J gene is TRBJ2-5, the V gene TRBV30; TRBD2 agrees at 9 bases. V gave up 1 base and J gave up 5 bases; unmatched junction bases: 8. This CDR3 is 15 amino acids long. Germline lookup yields CDR1 GTSNPN and CDR2 SVGIG (reference sequence). The CDR3: CAWSGGGGALETQYF. Here the CDR3 DNA reads TGTGCCTGGAGTGGTGGCGGGGGGGCCCTTGAGACCCAGTACTTC.

This clonotype was counted ten times or more. The J gene is TRBJ1-1, the V gene TRBV20-1, with D unclear. The V end lost 7 bases, the J end lost 0 bases, and 6 bases lay between the germline ends. CDR1 is DFQATT, CDR2 SNEGSKA, per germline (reference sequence). This CDR3 contains 11 residues. CDR3 loop: CSVPMNTEAFF. The DNA of the CDR3 is TGCAGTGTTCCAATGAACACTGAAGCTTTCTTT.

This clonotype was detected ten times or more. This sequence joins TRBV12-3 or TRBV12-4 and TRBJ2-5; TRBD2 agrees at 7 bases. The CDR3 totals 14 residues. The J segment lost 5 bases and the V segment lost 6 bases, leaving 9 bases of the junction unmatched. The CDR3 here is CASSPAGGLETQYF. The DNA for the CDR3 is TGTGCCAGCAGCCCCGCCGGGGGGTTGGAGACCCAGTACTTC.

This clonotype was counted between two and nine times. This sequence joins TRBV6-6 and TRBJ2-1; D gene unclear. Trimming shortened V by 7 bases and J by 1 base, and 5 bases separated the two germline ends. The CDR3 is 12 residues long. The germline gives CDR1 MNHNY, CDR2 SVGAGI (reference sequence). CDR3 loop: CASTISYNEQFF. The CDR3, as DNA: TGTGCCAGCACCATTTCCTACAATGAGCAGTTCTTC.

The V and J genes are TRBV6-2 or TRBV6-3 and TRBJ1-2; the match to TRBD1 covers 7 bases. CDR3 length: 15 residues. V lost 8 bases to trimming and J lost 7 bases; unmatched junction nucleotides: 16. Germline V lookup: CDR1 MNHEY, CDR2 SVGEGT. CDR3 nucleotide sequence: TGTGCCAGCGTCCGGCTGCAGGGGGGGAAGCGTGGCTACACCTTC. This translates into CASVRLQGGKRGYTF.

This chain links TRBV7-6 with TRBJ1-1, with D hard to call. Between the trimmed V and J ends, which lost 2 bases and 1 base, there was a span of 11 bases. The V gene's germline CDR1 is SGHVS and CDR2 FNYEAQ. This CDR3 is 15 amino acids long. As DNA, the CDR3 is TGTGCCAGCAGCTTACGGGGAGGTGGGAACACTGAAGCTTTCTTT. Encoded protein: CASSLRGGGNTEAFF.

The genes are TRBV4-3 and TRBJ2-5; TRBD2 agrees at 7 bases. CDR1 is LGHNA and CDR2 is YSLEER in the germline V gene. The CDR3 loop spans 15 amino acids. With V trimmed by 1 base and J by 3 bases, 5 bases remained unmatched. The CDR3 DNA reads TGCGCCAGCAGCCAAGGGGCTAGCGGAAAAGAGACCCAGTACTTC. This gives the protein CASSQGASGKETQYF.

This chain uses TRBV4-1 with TRBJ2-5; weak D call: TRBD1 (6 bases). CDR3 length equals 14 residues. V was trimmed by 2 bases and J by 2 bases, leaving 9 bases between them. CDR1 is MGHRA and CDR2 is YSYEKL in the germline V gene. The DNA of the CDR3 is TGCGCCAGCAGCCAACTACAGGGTCAAGAGACCCAGTACTTC. It encodes CASSQLQGQETQYF.

This clonotype was counted many times. This sequence joins TRBV10-3 and TRBJ1-6; TRBD1 matches 7 bases. The CDR3 totals 15 residues. CDR1 and CDR2 from the germline V gene are ENHRY and SYGVKD. Trimming removed 4 bases from V and 10 bases from J; junction bases left unmatched: 10. CDR3 region: CAISGSTGWGSPLHF. The CDR3 coding sequence is TGTGCCATCAGTGGATCGACAGGGTGGGGATCACCCCTCCACTTT.